This record covers a single TCR beta chain. These data are taken from a study of blood T cell repertoires in COVID-19. For the study at large: COVID-19 samples collected from the United States, Italy and Spain covered acute and convalescent phases.

In the authors' methods: Amplification with reference gene primers provided the estimates of nucleated cell counts. TCRdb's table, derived via immunoSEQ multiplex PCR, lists solely in-frame clones and lacks some. Clone size and V and J calls were adopted from that table, with D and trimming inferred from the DNA. The table includes tens of thousands of clones, around 80% detected once. Germline V gene sequence: CDR1 SGHTA, CDR2 FQGNSA. The CDR3 loop spans 14 amino acids. Trimming removed 5 bases at V and 0 bases at J, with 7 bases between. The V call is TRBV7-2, the J call TRBJ1-4; D unresolved. The receptor was derived from a woman aged 55-70 years with acute or convalescent COVID-19. Sequenced sample: peripheral blood. In DNA, the CDR3 is TGTGCCAGCAGCCGGGTTGCAACTAATGAAAAACTGTTTTTT. Protein: CASSRVATNEKLFF. The entire variable domain, with the rest obtained from reference TRBV7-2 and TRBJ1-4, is as follows: GAGVSQSPSNKVTEKGKDVELRCDPISGHTALYWYRQSLGQGLEFLIYFQGNSAPDKSGLPSDRFSAERTGGSVSTLTIQRTQQEDSAVYLCASSRVATNEKLFFGSGTQLSVL.